This TCR beta chain derives from a study of blood T cell repertoires in COVID-19. Repertoires were generated with immunoSEQ multiplex PCR, while TCRdb's copy carries only in-frame clones and drops some. The sample records fewer than 250,000 clones, roughly 85% being singletons. In this sample, this clone turned up many times. This receptor was identified in a woman between 40 and 55 years old who had been exposed to COVID-19. The sample consisted of PBMCs or T cells enriched from blood (not recorded which).

The chain's CDR3 is CASSEGVVAGVTGELFF. The CDR3 region has the DNA TGTGCCAGCAGCGAGGGGGTTGTGGCAGGGGTCACCGGGGAGCTGTTTTTT. This rearrangement joins TRBV9 to TRBJ2-2, with D maybe TRBD1 (6 bases). The CDR3 covers 17 residues. CDR1 and CDR2 (germline): SGDLS, YYNGEE. Deletions cut 3 bases from V and 4 bases from J, with 19 bases between.